Following are 16 T cell receptor beta chains from one sample sequenced in a study of shared clonotypes between healthy human individuals. Sequencing used immunoSEQ multiplex PCR; TCRdb keeps in-frame clones, though not all of them. The data contain some 470,000 clones, about three quarters of them seen just once; the ten biggest clones take up over 10%. Sequencing was performed on PBMCs. The receptor source for this set is a woman aged 40 to 49 in good health. Some clones in this sample may be carry-over from other donors' samples.

The chain employs TRBV27 and TRBJ2-7; 9 nucleotides match TRBD2. Trimming removed 2 bases from V and 6 bases from J; junction bases left unmatched: 5. The CDR3 covers 14 residues. CDR1 is MNHEY and CDR2 is SMNVEV in the germline V gene (reference sequence). The CDR3 is CASSLVAGGPEQYF. CDR3 nucleotides: TGTGCCAGCAGTTTAGTGGCGGGAGGGCCCGAGCAGTACTTC.

The chain recombines TRBV9 with TRBJ2-2; 10 bases line up with TRBD2. Per germline, CDR1 SGDLS and CDR2 YYNGEE. J lost 6 bases, V lost 2 bases, and 13 bases had no gene match. The CDR3 totals 18 residues. CDR3 nucleotide sequence: TGTGCCAGCAGCGTCTCCATTGGACTAGCGGAAGGCTCCGGGGAGCTGTTTTTT. Its protein product is CASSVSIGLAEGSGELFF.

As for this clone: A far larger clone differs by one base, so this is likely a read error. The gene calls are TRBV30 and TRBJ2-7, with 10 bases matching TRBD2. V gave up 3 bases and J gave up 8 bases; unmatched junction bases: 10. This CDR3 is built from 14 residues. Germline V gene data show CDR1 as GTSNPN and CDR2 as SVGIG (reference sequence). The CDR3 protein is CAWRLPAGGPKQYF. CDR3 sequence (DNA): TGTGCCTGGAGGCTACCAGCGGGAGGGCCGAAGCAGTACTTC. Full variable domain (outside the CDR3, taken from reference TRBV30 and TRBJ2-7): SQTIHQWPATLVQPVGSPLSLECTVEGTSNPNLYWYRQAAGRGLQLLFYSVGIGQISSEVPQNLSASRPQDRQFILSSKKLLLSDSGFYLCAWRLPAGGPKQYFGPGTRLTVT.

This chain joins TRBV20-1 and TRBJ2-7; D may be TRBD1 or TRBD2 (5 bases each). This CDR3 comprises 11 residues. Trimming removed 2 bases from V and 6 bases from J, with 8 bases in between. Germline lookup yields CDR1 DFQATT and CDR2 SNEGSKA (reference sequence). CDR3 in DNA: TGCAGTGCTAGACGGGGCCCCGAGCAGTACTTC. Translated, it gives CSARRGPEQYF.

Comments on this clone: A read error likely explains this, since a far larger clone differs by one base. This rearrangement joins TRBV11-2 to TRBJ2-7; D is perhaps TRBD1 (5 bases). This CDR3 region has 12 residues. Germline loops: CDR1 SGHAT, CDR2 FQNNGV. CDR3 loop: CASSVDRDVQYF. In DNA form, the CDR3 reads TGTGCCAGCAGCGTAGACAGAGACGTGCAGTACTTC.

The chain links TRBV6-1 to TRBJ1-1; 7 bases are a match to TRBD1. This CDR3 spans 13 amino acids. Germline loops: CDR1 MNHNS, CDR2 SASEGT. Germline trimming cut 6 bases from V and 5 bases from J; bases unmatched to any gene: 6. The CDR3 here is CASRAYRGTEAFF. The CDR3 DNA sequence: TGTGCCAGCAGAGCTTACAGGGGTACTGAAGCTTTCTTT.

The rearrangement joins TRBV4-2 to TRBJ1-1; D possibly corresponds to TRBD1 (5 bases). Deletions cut 4 bases from V and 2 bases from J, with 14 bases between. The germline V gene encodes CDR1 LGHNA and CDR2 YNFKEQ. CDR3 length: 15 residues. CDR3 in DNA: TGTGCCAGCAGCCGCCCTCGGACAACTAACACTGAAGCTTTCTTT. Encoded protein: CASSRPRTTNTEAFF.

This clone has just a few counts. CDR3 DNA sequence: TGTGCCAGCAGCCGCCTACCTAGCCGGGGGTACAATGAGCAGTTCTTC. Translation gives CASSRLPSRGYNEQFF. V is TRBV7-2 and J is TRBJ2-1; D might be TRBD2 (6 bases). Germline-derived CDR1 and CDR2 are SGHTA and FQGNSA. The ends were cut back, 5 bases at V and 4 bases at J, with 18 bases in the middle. The CDR3 contains 16 residues. Combining the CDR3 with reference TRBV7-2 and TRBJ2-1 gives the whole variable domain GAGVSQSPSNKVTEKGKDVELRCDPISGHTALYWYRQSLGQGLEFLIYFQGNSAPDKSGLPSDRFSAERTGGSVSTLTIQRTQQEDSAVYLCASSRLPSRGYNEQFFGPGTRLTVL.

The chain joins TRBV15 to TRBJ2-3; D call uncertain. Trimming removed 2 bases at V and 2 bases at J, with 5 bases between. CDR3 length: 13 amino acids. Germline CDR1 and CDR2: LNHNV and YYDKDF (reference sequence). The CDR3 region has the DNA TGTGCCACCAGCAGAACCCACACAGATACGCAGTATTTT. Translation: CATSRTHTDTQYF.

V and J are TRBV28 and TRBJ2-7; 10 bases map to TRBD1. Germline CDR1 is MDHEN and CDR2 is SYDVKM. V lost 5 bases to trimming and J lost 4 bases; unmatched junction nucleotides: 11. CDR3 length: 16 amino acids. The CDR3 nucleotides are TGTGCCAGCAGTAAAATATCCGGGACAGGGGCGTACGAGCAGTACTTC. Its translation: CASSKISGTGAYEQYF.

The chain joins TRBV10-2 to TRBJ1-1; D ambiguous. Trimming left V 3 bases short and J 10 bases short, with 15 bases between. Per the germline V gene, CDR1 is WSHSY and CDR2 is SAAADI. This CDR3 spans 13 amino acids. CDR3 DNA: TGCGCCAGCAGTGACGGTGCCCCGGATGGAGCTTTCTTT. This gives the protein CASSDGAPDGAFF.

V is TRBV28 and J is TRBJ2-6, with TRBD1 identical over 7 bases. Per germline, CDR1 MDHEN and CDR2 SYDVKM. Trimming at V came to 6 bases and at J to 0 bases, leaving 2 bases not matched to a gene. This CDR3 has 15 residues. CDR3 nucleotides: TGTGCCAGCAGGGGACAGAGCTCTGGGGCCAACGTCCTGACTTTC. It yields the protein CASRGQSSGANVLTF.

The V gene is TRBV6-5, the J gene TRBJ2-3, with no clear D. CDR1 is MNHEY, CDR2 SVGAGI, per germline. This CDR3 is built from 16 residues. Trimming removed 0 bases from V and 4 bases from J, with 14 bases in between. The CDR3 coding sequence is TGTGCCAGCAGTTACTCGGGCAGGTCGTTGGCAGATACGCAGTATTTT. Its translation: CASSYSGRSLADTQYF.

This chain joins TRBV9 and TRBJ2-2, with no clear D. The V gene lost 4 bases and the J gene lost 1 base, with 14 bases spanning the gap. Germline CDR1 SGDLS, CDR2 YYNGEE. This CDR3 spans 16 amino acids. CDR3 sequence: CASSLRGLENTGELFF. The CDR3, as DNA: TGTGCCAGCAGCCTCAGAGGTCTAGAGAACACCGGGGAGCTGTTTTTT.

This clone showed up just a few times. V usage is TRBV2 and J usage is TRBJ2-1, with 8 bases lining up with TRBD1. This CDR3 has 11 amino acids. Unmatched junction bases numbered 2, after V lost 6 bases and J lost 10 bases. Germline CDR1 reads SNHLY; CDR2 reads FYNNEI. The DNA of the CDR3 is TGTGCCAGCAGGGGGACAGGCGAGCAGTTCTTC. Translating gives CASRGTGEQFF.

The chain has TRBV7-9 and TRBJ1-2, with D maybe TRBD1 (6 bases). The V and J ends lost 1 base and 2 bases respectively, with 11 bases between them. This CDR3 is 15 amino acids long. CDR1 is SEHNR, CDR2 FQNEAQ, per germline (reference sequence). This CDR3 reads CASSLVTGANYGYTF. Here the CDR3 DNA reads TGTGCCAGCAGCTTAGTTACGGGGGCGAACTATGGCTACACCTTC.